This T cell receptor (beta chain) was captured by sequencing in a study of blood T cell repertoires in COVID-19 (TCRdb year 2020). Background for the entire study: Samples covering the acute and convalescent phases of COVID-19 were provided by collaborators in the United States, Italy and Spain. Where available, HLA class I and class II types were taken from metadata supplied by the sample provider and were not determined by assay-based typing. Nearly every sample came with metadata listing a de-identified subject ID, COVID-19 status, age in years and sex. The repertoires were made available in a free public database intended to serve as a resource for research on the immune response to SARS-CoV-2. The prospective study material was composed of cDNA or gDNA derived from T cells, B-cell-depleted T cells, or PBMCs. Subjects who had been exposed to COVID-19, were actively infected with it, or had recovered from it provided the deeply sampled blood TCRbeta repertoires that made up the dataset. The samples were drawn from two sources: the first 160 participants of the ongoing ImmuneRACE study, and over 1,000 subjects contributed by 6 global collaborators. Results the study describes overall, beyond this receptor: The quantity of clinical and demographic metadata differed by source and by participant and was supplied without curation.

The collaborating institutions used their own protocols to collect whole blood in K2EDTA tubes. For TCRbeta analysis, collaborators shipped samples as frozen whole blood, isolated PBMCs, or DNA extracted from either of those sample types. The CDR3 spans 15 residues, from the cysteine through the phenylalanine. Just the 45-base CDR3 DNA is kept, in frame starting at base 1. The trim is 4 bases for V and 7 bases for J, with a gap of 21 bases between the germline ends. CDR1 and CDR2, looked up from the germline V gene, are SGHDT and YYEEEE. Regarding this clone: Its antigen remains unidentified. No clone much larger than this one lies a single base away; base qualities are absent.

The immunoSEQ Assay, a bias-controlled multiplex PCR, was used to amplify TCRbeta CDR3 regions from genomic DNA. For the original study's pipeline: The number of nucleated cells in each sample was estimated by amplification of reference gene primers within the assay. To quantify the absolute abundance of each unique TCRbeta CDR3 rearrangement, sequence reads were collapsed and filtered. For each sample, productive Simpson clonality was calculated as the square root of Simpson's diversity index across productive rearrangements. Drawn from immuneACCESS, this table holds only the in-frame rearrangements with V and J called that TCRdb kept. Clones are partly lost; checked studies trace under half to an unresolved V gene and leave the rest unexplained. That table gives V, J and clone size, and the DNA gave D and trimming. For this sample the table gives 70,000 to 95,000 clones, of which roughly four fifths were detected only once. Together, the top ten hold more than 10% of the sample.

The V gene is TRBV5-6 and the J gene is TRBJ2-7, with a weak D call of TRBD2 (5 bases match). The specimen sequenced was peripheral blood. This receptor was identified in a human donor in a cohort sampled during active COVID-19. The CDR3 protein: CASSHGYRTGWEQYF. The nucleotide sequence reads as follows: TGTGCCAGCAGCCATGGCTACAGAACGGGGTGGGAGCAGTACTTC.